These T cell receptor beta chains were read from a single sample in a study of OX40 agonist ivuxolimab in advanced cancers. Sequencing used immunoSEQ multiplex PCR; TCRdb keeps in-frame clones, though not all of them. The repertoire holds some 40,000 clones, with around 90% as singletons. Here the sequenced sample was CD4+ or CD8+ T cells sorted from blood, taken in a trial of the OX40 agonist ivuxolimab. These TCRs come from an adult with an advanced solid tumor such as melanoma, head and neck, liver or kidney cancer. Each CDR3 is given with its conserved first and last residue. D genes are given only for firm matches. Clone size is shown for a subset of rows, as once, few, many or a class of expanded clone.

clone_size j_call cdr3_length v_call d_call cdr3_aa cdr3_nt
. TRBJ1-1 14 TRBV25-1 . CASSDTEMNTEAFF TGTGCCAGCAGTGATACAGAAATGAACACTGAAGCTTTCTTT
. TRBJ1-4 15 TRBV28 TRBD1 CASSLGTAMNEKLFF TGTGCCAGCAGTCTCGGGACAGCGATGAATGAAAAACTGTTTTTT
. TRBJ2-1 17 TRBV5-4 TRBD2 CASSLEGPSLAGVEQFF TGTGCCAGCAGCTTGGAGGGGCCATCGCTAGCGGGAGTTGAGCAGTTCTTC
. TRBJ2-2 15 TRBV19 . CASSQRIPNTGELFF TGTGCCAGTAGTCAGCGGATACCGAACACCGGGGAGCTGTTTTTT
. TRBJ2-3 15 TRBV7-9 TRBD2 CASSRAGGLADTQYF TGTGCCAGCAGCCGAGCGGGAGGGCTCGCAGATACGCAGTATTTT
. TRBJ2-2 13 TRBV19 . CASNMMDTGELFF TGTGCCAGTAATATGATGGACACCGGGGAGCTGTTTTTT
. TRBJ2-3 16 TRBV6-4 . CASSDVWTYSTDTQYF TGTGCCAGCAGTGACGTTTGGACCTACTCAACGGATACGCAGTATTTT
. TRBJ2-7 16 TRBV4-1 . CASSQPSATGTYEQYF TGCGCCAGCAGCCAACCTTCCGCTACTGGTACCTACGAGCAGTACTTC
. TRBJ2-6 16 TRBV6-5 . CASSYSGHRGANVLTF TGTGCCAGCAGTTACTCGGGACATCGGGGGGCCAACGTCCTGACTTTC
. TRBJ1-5 14 TRBV4-1 . CASSQDDSSRPQHF TGCGCCAGCAGCCAAGACGACAGCTCTAGGCCCCAGCATTTT
. TRBJ2-2 15 TRBV18 . CASSPPNLITGELFF TGTGCCAGCTCACCACCGAACTTAATTACCGGGGAGCTGTTTTTT
once TRBJ2-7 15 TRBV14 . CASSQRETRLYEQYF TGTGCCAGCAGCCAAAGGGAGACTCGACTCTACGAGCAGTACTTC
. TRBJ2-1 15 TRBV4-3 TRBD1 CASSQALQGDDEQFF TGCGCCAGCAGCCAGGCCTTACAGGGGGACGATGAGCAGTTCTTC
once TRBJ2-2 14 TRBV10-1 . CASSETRNTGELFF TGCGCCAGCAGTGAGACGAGAAACACCGGGGAGCTGTTTTTT
. TRBJ2-3 12 TRBV2 . CASSQPLDTQYF TGTGCCAGCAGCCAACCCCTAGATACGCAGTATTTT
. TRBJ1-1 15 TRBV7-6 . CASSLVGVFNTEAFF TGTGCCAGCAGCCTAGTGGGGGTGTTTAACACTGAAGCTTTCTTT
large TRBJ2-7 14 TRBV6-6 . CASTYRDPANEQYF TGTGCCAGCACCTACCGGGACCCCGCAAACGAGCAGTACTTC
. TRBJ1-5 14 TRBV6-5 . CASSPLDITQPQHF TGCGCCAGCAGTCCATTGGACATTACTCAGCCCCAGCATTTT
. TRBJ1-2 11 TRBV28 . CASTALGGYTF TGTGCCAGCACCGCCCTTGGCGGCTACACCTTC
. TRBJ2-7 14 TRBV19 TRBD2 CASSISGISYEQYF TGTGCCAGTAGTATAAGCGGGATCTCCTACGAGCAGTACTTC
. TRBJ2-3 14 TRBV6-5 TRBD2 CASSSAGETDTQYF TGTGCCAGCAGTTCTGCGGGAGAAACAGATACGCAGTATTTT
. TRBJ2-1 20 TRBV7-8 . CASSRPGTGVLPSGAGEQFF TGTGCCAGCAGCAGACCCGGGACAGGGGTTTTGCCTAGCGGGGCTGGCGAGCAGTTCTTC
. TRBJ1-1 13 TRBV28 . CASSYGTDTEAFF TGTGCCAGCAGTTACGGGACGGACACTGAAGCTTTCTTT
. TRBJ2-7 14 TRBV27 TRBD2 CASSYGGLDYEQYF TGTGCCAGCAGTTACGGGGGGTTGGACTACGAGCAGTACTTC
. TRBJ2-7 16 TRBV5-4 TRBD2 CASSFTRLAGGREQYF TGTGCCAGCAGCTTTACTAGACTAGCGGGAGGGAGGGAGCAGTACTTC
few TRBJ2-1 15 TRBV7-2 TRBD2 CASTPSGSVINEQFF TGTGCCAGCACCCCCAGCGGGAGTGTGATCAATGAGCAGTTCTTC
. TRBJ2-2 14 TRBV9 . CASSERQNTGELFF TGTGCCAGCAGCGAGAGACAGAACACCGGGGAGCTGTTTTTT
once TRBJ2-1 15 TRBV7-8 TRBD2 CASWGTSGRDNEQFF TGTGCCAGCTGGGGGACTAGCGGGAGGGACAATGAGCAGTTCTTC
. TRBJ2-7 13 TRBV6-5 TRBD1 CASGDRGLYEQYF TGTGCCAGCGGAGACAGGGGGTTATACGAGCAGTACTTC
. TRBJ1-4 14 TRBV12-5 . CASDTTASNEKLFF TGTGCTAGTGACACAACAGCATCTAATGAAAAACTGTTTTTT
. TRBJ2-7 14 TRBV29-1 TRBD1 CSVDGTGGAYEQYF TGCAGCGTTGACGGGACAGGGGGCGCTTACGAGCAGTACTTC
. TRBJ2-7 12 TRBV6-5 . CASSPGTYEQYF TGTGCCAGCAGTCCCGGGACCTACGAGCAGTACTTC